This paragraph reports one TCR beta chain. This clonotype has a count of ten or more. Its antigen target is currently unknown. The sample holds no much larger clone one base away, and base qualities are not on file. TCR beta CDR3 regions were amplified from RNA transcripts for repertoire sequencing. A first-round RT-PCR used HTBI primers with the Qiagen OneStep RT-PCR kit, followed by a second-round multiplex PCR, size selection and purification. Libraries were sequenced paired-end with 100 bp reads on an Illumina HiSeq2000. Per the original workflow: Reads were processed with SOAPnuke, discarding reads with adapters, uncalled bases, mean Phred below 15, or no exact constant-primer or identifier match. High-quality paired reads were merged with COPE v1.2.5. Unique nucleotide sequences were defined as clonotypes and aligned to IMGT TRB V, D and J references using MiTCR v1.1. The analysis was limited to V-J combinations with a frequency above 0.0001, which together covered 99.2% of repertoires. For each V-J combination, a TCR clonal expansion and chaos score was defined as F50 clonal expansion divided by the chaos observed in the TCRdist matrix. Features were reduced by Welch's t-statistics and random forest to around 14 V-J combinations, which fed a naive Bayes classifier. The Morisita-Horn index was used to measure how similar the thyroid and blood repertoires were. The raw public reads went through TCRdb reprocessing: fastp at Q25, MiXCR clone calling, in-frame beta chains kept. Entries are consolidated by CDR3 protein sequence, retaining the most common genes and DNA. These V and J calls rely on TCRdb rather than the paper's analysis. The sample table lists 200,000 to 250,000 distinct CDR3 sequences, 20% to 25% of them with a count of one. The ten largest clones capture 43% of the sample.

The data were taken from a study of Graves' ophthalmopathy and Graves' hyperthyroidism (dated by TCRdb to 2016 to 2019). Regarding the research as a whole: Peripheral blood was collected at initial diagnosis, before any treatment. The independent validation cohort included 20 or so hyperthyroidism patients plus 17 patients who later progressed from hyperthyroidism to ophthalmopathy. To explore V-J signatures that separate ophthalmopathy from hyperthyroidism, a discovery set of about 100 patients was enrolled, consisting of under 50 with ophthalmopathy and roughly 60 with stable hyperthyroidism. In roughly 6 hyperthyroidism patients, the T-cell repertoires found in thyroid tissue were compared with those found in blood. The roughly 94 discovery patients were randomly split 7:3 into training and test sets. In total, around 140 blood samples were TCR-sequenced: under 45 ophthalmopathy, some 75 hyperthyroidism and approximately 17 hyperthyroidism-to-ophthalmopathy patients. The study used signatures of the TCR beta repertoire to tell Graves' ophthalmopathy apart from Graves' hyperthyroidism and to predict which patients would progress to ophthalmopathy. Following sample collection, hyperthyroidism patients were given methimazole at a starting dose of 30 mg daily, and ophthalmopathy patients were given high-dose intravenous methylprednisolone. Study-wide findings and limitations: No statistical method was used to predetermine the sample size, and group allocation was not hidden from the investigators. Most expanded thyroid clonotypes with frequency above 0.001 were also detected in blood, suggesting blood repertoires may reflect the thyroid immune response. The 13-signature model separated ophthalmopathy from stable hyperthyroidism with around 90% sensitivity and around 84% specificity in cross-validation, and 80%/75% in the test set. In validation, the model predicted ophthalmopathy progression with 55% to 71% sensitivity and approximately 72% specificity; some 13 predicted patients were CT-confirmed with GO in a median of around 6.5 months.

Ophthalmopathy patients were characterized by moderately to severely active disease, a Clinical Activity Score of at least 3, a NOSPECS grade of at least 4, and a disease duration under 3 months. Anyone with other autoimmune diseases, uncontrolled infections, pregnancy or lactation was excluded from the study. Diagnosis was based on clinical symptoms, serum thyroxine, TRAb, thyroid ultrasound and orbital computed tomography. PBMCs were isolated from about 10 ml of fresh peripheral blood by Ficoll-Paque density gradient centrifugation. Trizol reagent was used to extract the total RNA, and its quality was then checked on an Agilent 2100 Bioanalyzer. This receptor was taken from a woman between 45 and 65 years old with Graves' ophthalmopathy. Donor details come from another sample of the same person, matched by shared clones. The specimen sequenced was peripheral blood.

The DNA sequence reads TGTGCCAGCAGCCCTCGGGTGGGGGTCACCTATGGCTACACCTTC. It is translated as CASSPRVGVTYGYTF. The chain joins TRBV4-2 to TRBJ1-2; a tentative D call is TRBD1 (5 bases match). V drops 4 bases and J drops 4 bases, leaving 16 bases in between. From its cysteine to its phenylalanine, the CDR3 spans 15 amino acids. Only CDR3 DNA remains: 45 bases, in frame from the first base. CDR1 LGHNA and CDR2 YNFKEQ are derived from the germline V gene.